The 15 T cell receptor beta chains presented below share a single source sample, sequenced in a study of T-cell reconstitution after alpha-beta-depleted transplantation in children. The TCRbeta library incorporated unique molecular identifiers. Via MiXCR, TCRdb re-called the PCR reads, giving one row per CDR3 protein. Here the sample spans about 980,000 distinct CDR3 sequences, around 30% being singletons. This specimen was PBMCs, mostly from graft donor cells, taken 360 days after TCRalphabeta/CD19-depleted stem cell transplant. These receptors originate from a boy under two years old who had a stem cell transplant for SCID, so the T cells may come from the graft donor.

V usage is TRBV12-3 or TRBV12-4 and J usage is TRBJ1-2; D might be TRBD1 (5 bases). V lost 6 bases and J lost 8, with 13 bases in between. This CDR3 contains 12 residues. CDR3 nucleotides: TGTGCCAGCAGGCCGACAGCTGCGGGCTACACCTTC. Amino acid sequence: CASRPTAAGYTF.

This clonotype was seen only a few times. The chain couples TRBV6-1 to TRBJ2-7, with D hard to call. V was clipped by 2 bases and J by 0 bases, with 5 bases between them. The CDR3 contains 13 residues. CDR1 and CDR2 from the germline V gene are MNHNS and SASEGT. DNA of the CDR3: TGTGCCAGCAGTGAATCTGGCTCCTACGAGCAGTACTTC. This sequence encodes CASSESGSYEQYF.

Here the CDR3 reads CASSLLGGTRDTQYF. DNA for the CDR3: TGTGCCAGCAGCTTATTAGGCGGGACACGGGATACGCAGTATTTT. V gene TRBV7-2 combines with J gene TRBJ2-3; D may correspond to TRBD1 or TRBD2 (6 bases each). V lost 2 bases to trimming and J lost 6 bases, with 15 bases between them. The CDR3 has 15 amino acids. The germline CDR1 and CDR2 sequences are SGHTA and FQGNSA.

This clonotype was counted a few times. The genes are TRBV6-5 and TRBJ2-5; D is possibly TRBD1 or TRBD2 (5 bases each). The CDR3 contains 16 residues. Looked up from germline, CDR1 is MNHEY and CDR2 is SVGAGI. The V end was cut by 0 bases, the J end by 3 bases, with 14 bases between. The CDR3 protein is CASSYSFVGTKETQYF. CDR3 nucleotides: TGTGCCAGCAGTTACTCGTTTGTGGGGACCAAAGAGACCCAGTACTTC.

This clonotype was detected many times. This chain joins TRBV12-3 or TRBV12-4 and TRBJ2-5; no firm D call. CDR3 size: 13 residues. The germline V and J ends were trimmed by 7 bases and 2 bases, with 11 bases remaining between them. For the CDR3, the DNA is TGTGCCAGCAACCGAAGGGTACAAGAGACCCAGTACTTC. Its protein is CASNRRVQETQYF.

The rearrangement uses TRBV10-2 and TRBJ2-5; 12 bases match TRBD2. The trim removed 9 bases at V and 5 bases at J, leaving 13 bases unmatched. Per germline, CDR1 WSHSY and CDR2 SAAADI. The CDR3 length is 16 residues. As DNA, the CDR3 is TGCGCCAGGGGGGCTTCTAGCGGGGGGGCCAGGGAGACCCAGTACTTC. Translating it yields CARGASSGGARETQYF.

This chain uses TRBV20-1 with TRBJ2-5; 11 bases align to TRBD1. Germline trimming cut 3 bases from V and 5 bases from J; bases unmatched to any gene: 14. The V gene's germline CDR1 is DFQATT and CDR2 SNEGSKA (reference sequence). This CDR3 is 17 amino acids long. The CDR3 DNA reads TGCAGTGCTAGCCCCCGGGACAGGGGGTTTTCGGGTGAGACCCAGTACTTC. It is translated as CSASPRDRGFSGETQYF.

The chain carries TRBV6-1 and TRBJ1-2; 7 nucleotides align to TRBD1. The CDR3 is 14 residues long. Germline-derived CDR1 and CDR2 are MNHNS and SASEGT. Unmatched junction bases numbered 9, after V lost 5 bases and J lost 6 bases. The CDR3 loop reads CASSKDRRGDGYTF. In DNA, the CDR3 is TGTGCCAGCAGTAAGGACAGGCGGGGAGATGGCTACACCTTC.

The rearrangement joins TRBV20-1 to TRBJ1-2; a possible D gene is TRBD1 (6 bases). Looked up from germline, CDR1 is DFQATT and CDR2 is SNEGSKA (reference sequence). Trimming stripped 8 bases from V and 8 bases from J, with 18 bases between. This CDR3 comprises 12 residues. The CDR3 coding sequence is TGCAGTACCCGGAGGGGGGGTGAGGGCTACACCTTC. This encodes CSTRRGGEGYTF.

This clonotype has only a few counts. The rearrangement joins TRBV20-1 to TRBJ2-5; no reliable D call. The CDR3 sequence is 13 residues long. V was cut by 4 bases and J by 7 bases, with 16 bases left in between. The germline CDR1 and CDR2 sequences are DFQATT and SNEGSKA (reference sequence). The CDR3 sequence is CSATRTRSGTQYF. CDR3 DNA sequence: TGCAGTGCTACCAGGACGCGGTCGGGGACCCAGTACTTC.

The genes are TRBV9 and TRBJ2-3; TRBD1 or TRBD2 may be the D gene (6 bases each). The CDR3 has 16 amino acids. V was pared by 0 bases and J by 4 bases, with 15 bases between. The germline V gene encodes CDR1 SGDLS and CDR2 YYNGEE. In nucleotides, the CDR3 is TGTGCCAGCAGCGTAGATCTCGGCCGGGGGCCAGATACGCAGTATTTT. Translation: CASSVDLGRGPDTQYF.

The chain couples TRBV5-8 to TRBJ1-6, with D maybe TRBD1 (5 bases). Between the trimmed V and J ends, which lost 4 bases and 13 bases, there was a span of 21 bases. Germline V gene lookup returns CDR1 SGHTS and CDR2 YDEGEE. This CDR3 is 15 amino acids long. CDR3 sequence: CASSPRGTAMLPLHF. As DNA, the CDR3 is TGTGCCAGCAGCCCCCGAGGGACCGCTATGTTGCCCCTCCACTTT.

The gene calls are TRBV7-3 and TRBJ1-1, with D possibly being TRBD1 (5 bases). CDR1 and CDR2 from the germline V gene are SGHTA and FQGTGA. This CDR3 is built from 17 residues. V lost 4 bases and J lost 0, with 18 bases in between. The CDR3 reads CASSSKGGERVNTEAFF. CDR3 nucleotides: TGTGCCAGCAGCTCCAAGGGAGGGGAGAGGGTGAACACTGAAGCTTTCTTT. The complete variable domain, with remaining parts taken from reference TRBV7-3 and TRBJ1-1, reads GAGVSQTPSNKVTEKGKYVELRCDPISGHTALYWYRQSLGQGPEFLIYFQGTGAADDSGLPNDRFFAVRPEGSVSTLKIQRTERGDSAVYLCASSSKGGERVNTEAFFGQGTRLTVV.

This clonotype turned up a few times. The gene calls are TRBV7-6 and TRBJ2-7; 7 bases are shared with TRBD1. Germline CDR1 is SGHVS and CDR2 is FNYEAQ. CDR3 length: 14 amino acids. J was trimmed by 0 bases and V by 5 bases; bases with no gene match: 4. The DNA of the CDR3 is TGTGCCAGCAGCCACCGGGACAGCTCCTACGAGCAGTACTTC. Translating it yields CASSHRDSSYEQYF.

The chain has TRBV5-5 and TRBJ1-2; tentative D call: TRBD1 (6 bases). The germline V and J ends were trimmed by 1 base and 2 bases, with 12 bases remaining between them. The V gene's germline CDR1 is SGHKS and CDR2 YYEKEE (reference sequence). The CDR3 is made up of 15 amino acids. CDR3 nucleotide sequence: TGTGCCAGCAGCTTGTCCCCAGGGGCGAACTATGGCTACACCTTC. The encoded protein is CASSLSPGANYGYTF.